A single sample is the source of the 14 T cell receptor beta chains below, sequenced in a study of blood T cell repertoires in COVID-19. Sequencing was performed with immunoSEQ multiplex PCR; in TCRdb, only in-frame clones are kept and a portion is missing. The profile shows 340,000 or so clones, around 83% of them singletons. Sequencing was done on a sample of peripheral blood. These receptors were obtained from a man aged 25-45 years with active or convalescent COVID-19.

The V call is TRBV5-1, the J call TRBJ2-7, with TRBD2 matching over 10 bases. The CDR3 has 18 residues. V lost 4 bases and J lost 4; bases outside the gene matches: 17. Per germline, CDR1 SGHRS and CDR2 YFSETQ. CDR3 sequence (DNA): TGCGCCAGCAGCCCGCTTACCGTCTCGGGAGCGGGAGGGTACGAGCAGTACTTC. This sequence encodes CASSPLTVSGAGGYEQYF.

This CDR3 is CASSSFQGDLYGYTF. CDR3 coding DNA: TGCGCCAGCAGCTCTTTTCAGGGGGACCTCTATGGCTACACCTTC. The rearrangement uses TRBV5-1 and TRBJ1-2; 7 bases are shared with TRBD1. This CDR3 is 15 amino acids long. V trimming: 3 bases; J trimming: 4 bases; junction bases outside the gene matches: 9. Germline V lookup: CDR1 SGHRS, CDR2 YFSETQ.

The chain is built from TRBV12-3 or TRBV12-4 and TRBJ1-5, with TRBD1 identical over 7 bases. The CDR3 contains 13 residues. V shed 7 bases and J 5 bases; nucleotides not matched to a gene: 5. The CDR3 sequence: CASKEGQYQPQHF. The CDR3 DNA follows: TGTGCCAGCAAAGAGGGACAGTATCAGCCCCAGCATTTT.

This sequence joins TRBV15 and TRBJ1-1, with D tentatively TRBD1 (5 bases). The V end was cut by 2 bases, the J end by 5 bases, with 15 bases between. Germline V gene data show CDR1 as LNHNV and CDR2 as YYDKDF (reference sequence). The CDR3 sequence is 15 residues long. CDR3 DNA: TGTGCCACCAGCAGAAGGTTGGAGGGACGGACTGAAGCTTTCTTT. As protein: CATSRRLEGRTEAFF.

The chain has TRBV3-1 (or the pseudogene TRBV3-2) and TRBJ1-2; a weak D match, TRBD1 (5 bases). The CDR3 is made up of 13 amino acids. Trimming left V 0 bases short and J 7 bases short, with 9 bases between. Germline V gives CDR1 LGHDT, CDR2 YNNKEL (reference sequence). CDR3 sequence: CASSQDGGAGYTF. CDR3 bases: TGTGCCAGCAGCCAAGACGGCGGGGCTGGCTACACCTTC.

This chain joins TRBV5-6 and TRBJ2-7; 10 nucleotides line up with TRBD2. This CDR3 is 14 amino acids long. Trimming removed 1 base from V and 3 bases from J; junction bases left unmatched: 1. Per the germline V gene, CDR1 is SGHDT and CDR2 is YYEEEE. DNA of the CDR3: TGTGCCAGCAGCTTGCTAGCGGGGGACTACGAGCAGTACTTC. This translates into CASSLLAGDYEQYF.

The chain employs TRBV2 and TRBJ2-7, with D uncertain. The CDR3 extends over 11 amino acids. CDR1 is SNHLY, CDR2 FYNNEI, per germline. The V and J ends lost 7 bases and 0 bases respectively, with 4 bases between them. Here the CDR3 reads CASTSSYEQYF. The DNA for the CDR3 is TGTGCCAGCACCAGCTCCTACGAGCAGTACTTC.

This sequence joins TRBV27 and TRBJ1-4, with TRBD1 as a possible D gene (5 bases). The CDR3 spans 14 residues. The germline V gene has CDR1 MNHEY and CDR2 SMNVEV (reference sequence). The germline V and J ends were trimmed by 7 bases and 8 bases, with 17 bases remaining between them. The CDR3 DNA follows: TGTGCCAGCATTCTGGGGGGGTGGACGGAAAAACTGTTTTTT. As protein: CASILGGWTEKLFF.

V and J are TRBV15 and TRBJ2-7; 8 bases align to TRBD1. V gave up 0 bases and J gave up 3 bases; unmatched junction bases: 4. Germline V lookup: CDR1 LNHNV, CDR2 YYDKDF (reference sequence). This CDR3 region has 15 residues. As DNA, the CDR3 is TGTGCCACCAGCAGAGAACCGGGACAGGACTACGAGCAGTACTTC. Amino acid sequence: CATSREPGQDYEQYF.

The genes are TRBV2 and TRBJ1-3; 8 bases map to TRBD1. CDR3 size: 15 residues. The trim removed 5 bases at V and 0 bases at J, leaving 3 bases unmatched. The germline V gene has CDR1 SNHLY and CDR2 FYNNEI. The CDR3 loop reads CASSRQGFSGNTIYF. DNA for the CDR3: TGTGCCAGCAGTCGACAGGGGTTCTCTGGAAACACCATATATTTT.

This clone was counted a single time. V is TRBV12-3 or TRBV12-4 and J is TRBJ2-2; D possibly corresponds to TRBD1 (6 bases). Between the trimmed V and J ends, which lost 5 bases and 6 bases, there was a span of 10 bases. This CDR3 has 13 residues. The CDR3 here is CASSPQGSGELFF. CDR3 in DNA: TGTGCCAGCAGTCCCCAGGGGTCCGGGGAGCTGTTTTTT.

As DNA, the CDR3 is TGTGCCAGCAGCAAATACGGGACAGGGGGCTCGTTCGACCACGATCGGGCTTTCTTT. This gives the protein CASSKYGTGGSFDHDRAFF. V gene TRBV21-1 combines with J gene TRBJ1-1; the D call TRBD1 from the table was never checked on the DNA. TRBV21-1 is flagged as a pseudogene. CDR3 length: 19 amino acids.

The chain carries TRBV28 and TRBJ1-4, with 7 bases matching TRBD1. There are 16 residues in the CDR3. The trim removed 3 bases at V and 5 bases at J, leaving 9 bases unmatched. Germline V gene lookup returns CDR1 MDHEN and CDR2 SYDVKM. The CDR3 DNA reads TGTGCCAGCAGTTTTAGTTTTAAGGGGGCAAATGAAAAACTGTTTTTT. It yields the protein CASSFSFKGANEKLFF.

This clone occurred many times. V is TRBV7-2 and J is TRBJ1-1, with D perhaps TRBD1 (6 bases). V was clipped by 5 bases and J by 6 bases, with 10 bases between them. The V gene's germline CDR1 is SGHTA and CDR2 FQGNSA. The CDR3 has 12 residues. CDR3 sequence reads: CASSLQGSEAFF. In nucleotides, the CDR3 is TGTGCCAGCAGCCTACAGGGCTCTGAAGCTTTCTTT.